The clone carrying this TCR beta chain came up a few times. The entry originates in a study of blood T cell repertoires in COVID-19. The length of the CDR3 is 15 residues. The junction had 11 bases not matched to a gene; V was cut back by 5 bases and J by 10 bases. Looked up from germline, CDR1 is KGHSH and CDR2 is LQKENI. Assay used: immunoSEQ multiplex PCR; TCRdb lists only in-frame clones, some missing. Of just over 90,000 clones listed, around four fifths are singletons. What was sequenced was peripheral blood. The rearrangement links TRBV18 to TRBJ2-1, with 10 positions matching TRBD2. The receptor comes from a human donor in a cohort sampled during active COVID-19. The CDR3 region is CASSSIAGGIEEQFF. The CDR3 nucleotides read TGTGCCAGCTCATCTATAGCGGGAGGAATTGAGGAGCAGTTCTTC.